Following are 18 T cell receptor beta chains from one sample sequenced in a study of blood T cell repertoires in COVID-19. This table comes from immunoSEQ multiplex PCR, and its TCRdb copy is limited to in-frame clones, with some not included. This table holds about 240,000 clones, 75% to 85% found once. Sample: peripheral blood. The receptors were gathered from a woman at least 80 years old with COVID-19, enrolled during active disease.

The rearrangement joins TRBV11-2 to TRBJ2-7; D may be TRBD1 (5 bases). Germline V gene lookup returns CDR1 SGHAT and CDR2 FQNNGV. The CDR3 loop spans 12 amino acids. Trimming left V 1 base short and J 5 bases short, with 6 bases between. The CDR3 region has the DNA TGTGCCAGCAGCTTAGGGGGCCACGAGCAGTACTTC. Its protein is CASSLGGHEQYF.

The chain has TRBV6-5 and TRBJ1-1; the D gene is possibly TRBD1 (5 bases). Trimming shortened V by 6 bases and J by 10 bases, and 18 bases separated the two germline ends. The CDR3 spans 13 residues. In germline, CDR1 is MNHEY, CDR2 SVGAGI. The CDR3 coding sequence is TGTGCCAGCAGCCCGACAGTGACCCTTGGAGCTTTCTTT. Translating it yields CASSPTVTLGAFF.

This rearrangement joins TRBV2 to TRBJ1-1, with TRBD1 as a possible D gene (6 bases). CDR3 size: 13 residues. Germline CDR1 reads SNHLY; CDR2 reads FYNNEI. The V gene lost 5 bases and the J gene lost 4 bases, with 11 bases spanning the gap. CDR3 DNA sequence: TGTGCCAGCAGTAGGGGGTTCAGCACTGAAGCTTTCTTT. Protein sequence: CASSRGFSTEAFF.

This chain uses TRBV5-1 with TRBJ1-2; D not resolved. V lost 0 bases to trimming and J lost 2 bases, with 8 bases between them. The V gene's germline CDR1 is SGHRS and CDR2 YFSETQ. The CDR3 consists of 14 residues. The DNA of the CDR3 is TGCGCCAGCAGCTTGGCCGTACAGAACTATGGCTACACCTTC. It translates to CASSLAVQNYGYTF.

This chain connects TRBV6-5 to TRBJ2-7, with D possibly TRBD1 on 6 matching bases. CDR1 is MNHEY and CDR2 is SVGAGI in the germline V gene. With 6 bases removed from V and 1 base from J, the gap between germline ends came to 13 bases. The CDR3 extends over 14 amino acids. CDR3 in amino acids: CASSRAGQSYEQYF. CDR3 in DNA: TGTGCCAGCAGCCGGGCTGGACAGTCCTACGAGCAGTACTTC.

The J gene is TRBJ2-6, the V gene TRBV30; no definite D call. CDR3 length: 13 amino acids. V lost 3 bases, J lost 0 bases, and 3 bases lay in between. Germline-derived CDR1 and CDR2 are GTSNPN and SVGIG (reference sequence). DNA for the CDR3: TGTGCCTGGAGCCTCTCTGGGGCCAACGTCCTGACTTTC. This translates into CAWSLSGANVLTF.

This clone was seen a handful of times. The chain joins TRBV28 to TRBJ1-1; 8 nucleotides agree with TRBD1. The CDR3 is 16 residues long. The ends lost 1 base at V and 0 bases at J; junction bases unmatched: 4. Germline V CDR1 and CDR2: MDHEN, SYDVKM. The CDR3 DNA reads as TGTGCCAGCAGTTTATCGACAGGGGTAATGAACACTGAAGCTTTCTTT. Encoded protein: CASSLSTGVMNTEAFF.

CDR3 DNA sequence: TGCGCCAGCAGAACAGGAGATGCCTATGGCTACACCTTC. Encoded protein: CASRTGDAYGYTF. The chain links TRBV5-1 to TRBJ1-2; D is perhaps TRBD1 (5 bases). The CDR3 spans 13 residues. V lost 5 bases, J lost 4 bases, and 12 bases lay in between. Germline V gives CDR1 SGHRS, CDR2 YFSETQ.

This clone was detected once. The gene calls are TRBV27 and TRBJ1-1; 8 bases align to TRBD1. CDR1 MNHEY and CDR2 SMNVEV come from the germline V gene (reference sequence). Trimming removed 6 bases from V and 1 base from J; junction bases left unmatched: 7. The CDR3 loop spans 15 amino acids. The CDR3 nucleotides are TGTGCCAGCAGGAGTCGACAGGGGAGGAACACTGAAGCTTTCTTT. As protein: CASRSRQGRNTEAFF.

Notes on this clone: The junction departs from the called germline gene at one end, perhaps through a read error. J is TRBJ2-7 and V is TRBV19; maybe TRBD2 (6 bases). The CDR3 consists of 12 residues. Germline loops: CDR1 LNHDA, CDR2 SQIVND (reference sequence). The CDR3 is CASSIVGGMRFF. The CDR3 DNA is TGTGCCAGTAGTATAGTGGGCGGGATGAGATTCTTC. The variable domain in full, completed from reference TRBV19 and TRBJ2-7, reads DGGITQSPKYLFRKEGQNVTLSCEQNLNHDAMYWYRQDPGQGLRLIYYSQIVNDFQKGDIAEGYSVSREKKESFPLTVTSAQKNPTAFYLCASSIVGGMRFFGPGTRLTVT.

This clone showed up just once. The V call is TRBV6-6, the J call TRBJ2-7; tentatively, D is TRBD1 (6 bases). The CDR3 extends over 15 amino acids. Trimming removed 5 bases at V and 1 base at J, with 15 bases between. Germline CDR1 reads MNHNY; CDR2 reads SVGAGI (reference sequence). CDR3 protein: CASSPRDTASYEQYF. The CDR3, as DNA: TGTGCCAGCAGTCCCCGGGACACGGCATCCTACGAGCAGTACTTC.

The V and J genes are TRBV30 and TRBJ1-2, with 12 bases lining up with TRBD1. The ends lost 5 bases at V and 4 bases at J; junction bases unmatched: 2. The CDR3 runs 13 residues. Germline-derived CDR1 and CDR2 are GTSNPN and SVGIG (reference sequence). The CDR3 sequence is CAWGDRGPYGYTF. Here the CDR3 DNA reads TGTGCCTGGGGGGACAGGGGGCCCTATGGCTACACCTTC. The complete variable domain, with remaining parts taken from reference TRBV30 and TRBJ1-2, reads SQTIHQWPATLVQPVGSPLSLECTVEGTSNPNLYWYRQAAGRGLQLLFYSVGIGQISSEVPQNLSASRPQDRQFILSSKKLLLSDSGFYLCAWGDRGPYGYTFGSGTRLTVV.

About this clone itself: Different DNA sequences within this sample yield the same CDR3. The V gene is TRBV5-1, the J gene TRBJ1-2; D is unclear. Per the germline V gene, CDR1 is SGHRS and CDR2 is YFSETQ. The CDR3 is 12 residues long. V lost 4 bases, J lost 1 base, and 5 bases lay in between. Here the CDR3 DNA reads TGCGCCAGCAGCGGAGGTAACTATGGCTACACCTTC. It codes for CASSGGNYGYTF.

The chain joins TRBV5-1 to TRBJ1-1, with TRBD1 identical over 7 bases. The CDR3 sequence is 15 residues long. After removal of 2 bases from V and 4 bases from J, the junction contained 8 bases not matched to a gene. Germline CDR1 and CDR2: SGHRS and YFSETQ. The CDR3 spells CASSLPDRRVTEAFF. Written as DNA, the CDR3 is TGCGCCAGCAGCTTACCGGACAGGAGGGTCACTGAAGCTTTCTTT. Complete variable domain (other parts from reference TRBV5-1 and TRBJ1-1): KAGVTQTPRYLIKTRGQQVTLSCSPISGHRSVSWYQQTPGQGLQFLFEYFSETQRNKGNFPGRFSGRQFSNSRSEMNVSTLELGDSALYLCASSLPDRRVTEAFFGQGTRLTVV.

The V and J genes are TRBV5-4 and TRBJ2-1; 12 positions agree with TRBD1. The V segment lost 5 bases and the J segment 11 bases; nucleotides outside the gene matches: 5. The CDR3 runs to 13 residues. In germline, CDR1 is SGHNT, CDR2 YYREEE (reference sequence). The CDR3 reads CASSYRDRGQQFF. DNA of the CDR3: TGTGCCAGCAGTTACCGGGACAGGGGGCAGCAGTTCTTC.

This clone was counted only a few times. V and J are TRBV3-1 (or the pseudogene TRBV3-2) and TRBJ2-1, with 9 bases lining up with TRBD2. The CDR3 length is 19 residues. Per germline, CDR1 LGHDT and CDR2 YNNKEL (reference sequence). Losses at the gene ends were 4 bases for V and 2 bases for J; bases not matched to a gene: 15. The CDR3 reads CASSLRVPSGRSTYNEQFF. The CDR3 region has the DNA TGTGCCAGCAGCCTAAGAGTCCCCAGCGGGAGGTCCACCTACAATGAGCAGTTCTTC.

The V gene is TRBV15, the J gene TRBJ2-7; TRBD1 agrees at 7 bases. The V gene's germline CDR1 is LNHNV and CDR2 YYDKDF (reference sequence). The V and J ends lost 1 base and 2 bases, in that order; junction bases with no gene match: 2. The CDR3 is 14 amino acids. Here the CDR3 DNA reads TGTGCCACCAGCAGAGGCGGACAGGCCTACGAGCAGTACTTC. Protein product: CATSRGGQAYEQYF. Variable domain in full (rest from reference TRBV15 and TRBJ2-7): DAMVIQNPRYQVTQFGKPVTLSCSQTLNHNVMYWYQQKSSQAPKLLFHYYDKDFNNEADTPDNFQSRRPNTSFCFLDIRSPGLGDTAMYLCATSRGGQAYEQYFGPGTRLTVT.

The V call is TRBV18, the J call TRBJ1-4; the D is unclear. Between the trimmed V and J ends, which lost 3 bases and 5 bases, there was a span of 13 bases. The CDR3 runs to 15 residues. The germline V gene has CDR1 KGHSH and CDR2 LQKENI. CDR3 loop: CASSPNQNPNEKLFF. The CDR3 nucleotides read TGTGCCAGCTCACCGAACCAGAACCCCAATGAAAAACTGTTTTTT.